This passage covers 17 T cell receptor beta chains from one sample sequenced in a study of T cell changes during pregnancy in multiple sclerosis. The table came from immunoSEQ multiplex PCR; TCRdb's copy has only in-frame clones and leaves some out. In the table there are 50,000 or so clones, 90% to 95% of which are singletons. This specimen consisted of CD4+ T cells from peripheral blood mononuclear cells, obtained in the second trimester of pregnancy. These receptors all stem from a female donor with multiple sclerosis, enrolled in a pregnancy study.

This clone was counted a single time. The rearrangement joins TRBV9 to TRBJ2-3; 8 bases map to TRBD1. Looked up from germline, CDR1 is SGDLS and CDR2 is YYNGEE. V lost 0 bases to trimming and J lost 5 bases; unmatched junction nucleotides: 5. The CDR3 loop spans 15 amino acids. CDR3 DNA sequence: TGTGCCAGCAGCGTAGAAGAGGGACAGGTAGATACGCAGTATTTT. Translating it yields CASSVEEGQVDTQYF.

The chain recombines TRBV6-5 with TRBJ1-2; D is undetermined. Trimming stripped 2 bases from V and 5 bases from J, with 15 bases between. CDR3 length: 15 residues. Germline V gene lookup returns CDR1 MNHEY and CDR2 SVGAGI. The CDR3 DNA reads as TGTGCCAGCAGTTACCTTGGGAGAGCCGGGTATGGCTACACCTTC. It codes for CASSYLGRAGYGYTF.

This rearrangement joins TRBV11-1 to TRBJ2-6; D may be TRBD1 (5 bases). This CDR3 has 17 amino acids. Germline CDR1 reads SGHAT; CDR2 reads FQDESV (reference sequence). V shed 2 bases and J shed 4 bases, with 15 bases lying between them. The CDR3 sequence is CASSLTGPAPGANVLTF. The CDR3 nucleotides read TGTGCCAGCAGCTTAACAGGCCCTGCGCCCGGGGCCAACGTCCTGACTTTC.

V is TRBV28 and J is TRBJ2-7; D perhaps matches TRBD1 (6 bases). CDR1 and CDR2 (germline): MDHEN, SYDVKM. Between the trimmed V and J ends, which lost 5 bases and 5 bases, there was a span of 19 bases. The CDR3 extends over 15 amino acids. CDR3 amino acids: CASSVPQGKINEQYF. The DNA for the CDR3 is TGTGCCAGCAGTGTACCCCAGGGGAAAATAAACGAGCAGTACTTC.

In DNA form, the CDR3 reads TGTGCCAGCAGCCCCCCGAGGACAGCCAATTCACCCCTCCACTTT. It yields the protein CASSPPRTANSPLHF. The chain has TRBV7-2 and TRBJ1-6; maybe TRBD1 (6 bases). Germline V gene lookup returns CDR1 SGHTA and CDR2 FQGNSA. The V gene lost 5 bases and the J gene lost 7 bases, with 15 bases spanning the gap. This CDR3 has 15 residues.

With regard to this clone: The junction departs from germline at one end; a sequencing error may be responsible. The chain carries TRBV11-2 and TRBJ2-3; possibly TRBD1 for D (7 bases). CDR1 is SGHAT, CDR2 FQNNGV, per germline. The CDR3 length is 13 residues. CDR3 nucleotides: TGTGCCAGCAGCTTATCCTTTCGAGGGGGCGGGGATTTT. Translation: CASSLSFRGGGDF.

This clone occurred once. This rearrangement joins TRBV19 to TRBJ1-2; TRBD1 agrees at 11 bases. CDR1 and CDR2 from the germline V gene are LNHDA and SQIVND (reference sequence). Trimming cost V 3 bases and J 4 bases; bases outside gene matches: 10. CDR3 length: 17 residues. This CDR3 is CASSIGQGAGVGYGYTF. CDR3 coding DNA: TGTGCCAGTAGTATCGGACAGGGGGCGGGGGTAGGCTATGGCTACACCTTC.

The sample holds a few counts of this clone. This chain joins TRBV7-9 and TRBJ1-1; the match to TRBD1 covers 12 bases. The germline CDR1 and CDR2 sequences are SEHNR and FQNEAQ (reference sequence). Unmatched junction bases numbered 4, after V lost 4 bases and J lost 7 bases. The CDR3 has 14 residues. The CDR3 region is CASSYGTGGSEAFF. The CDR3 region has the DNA TGTGCCAGCAGCTACGGGACAGGGGGCAGTGAAGCTTTCTTT.

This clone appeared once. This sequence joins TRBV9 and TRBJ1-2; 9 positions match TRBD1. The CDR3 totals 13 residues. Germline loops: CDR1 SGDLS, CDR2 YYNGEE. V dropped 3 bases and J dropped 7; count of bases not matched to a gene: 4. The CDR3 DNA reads TGTGCCAGCAGCGGAGAACAGGGGGCTGGCTACACCTTC. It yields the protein CASSGEQGAGYTF. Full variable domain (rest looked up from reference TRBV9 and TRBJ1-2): DSGVTQTPKHLITATGQRVTLRCSPRSGDLSVYWYQQSLDQGLQFLIQYYNGEERAKGNILERFSAQQFPDLHSELNLSSLELGDSALYFCASSGEQGAGYTFGSGTRLTVV.

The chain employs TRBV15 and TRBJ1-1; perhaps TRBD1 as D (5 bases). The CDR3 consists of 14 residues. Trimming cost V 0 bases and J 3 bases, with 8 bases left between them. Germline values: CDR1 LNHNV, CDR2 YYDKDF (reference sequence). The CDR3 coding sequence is TGTGCCACCAGCAGAGATGGAGGGGACACTGAAGCTTTCTTT. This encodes CATSRDGGDTEAFF.

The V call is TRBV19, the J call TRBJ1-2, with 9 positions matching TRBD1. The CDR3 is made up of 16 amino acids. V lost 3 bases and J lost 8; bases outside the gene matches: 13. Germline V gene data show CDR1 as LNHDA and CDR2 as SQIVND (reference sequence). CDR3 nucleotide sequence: TGTGCCAGTAGTATTGGATCCGGGACAGGGCCCATAGGCTACACCTTC. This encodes CASSIGSGTGPIGYTF.

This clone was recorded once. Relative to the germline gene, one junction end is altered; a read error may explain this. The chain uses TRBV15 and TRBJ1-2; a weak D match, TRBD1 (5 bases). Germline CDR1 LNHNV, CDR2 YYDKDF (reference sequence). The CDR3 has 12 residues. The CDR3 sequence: CATSSGREGAGF. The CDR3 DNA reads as TGTGCCACCAGCAGCGGCAGGGAGGGCGCAGGGTTC. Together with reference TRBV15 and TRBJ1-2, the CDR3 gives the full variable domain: DAMVIQNPRYQVTQFGKPVTLSCSQTLNHNVMYWYQQKSSQAPKLLFHYYDKDFNNEADTPDNFQSRRPNTSFCFLDIRSPGLGDTAMYLCATSSGREGAGFGSGTRLTVV.

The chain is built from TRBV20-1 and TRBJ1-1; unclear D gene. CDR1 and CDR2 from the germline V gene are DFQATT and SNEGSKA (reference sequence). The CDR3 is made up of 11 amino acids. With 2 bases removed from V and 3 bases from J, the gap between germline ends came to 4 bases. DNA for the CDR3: TGCAGTGCTAGACCAGACACTGAAGCTTTCTTT. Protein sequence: CSARPDTEAFF.

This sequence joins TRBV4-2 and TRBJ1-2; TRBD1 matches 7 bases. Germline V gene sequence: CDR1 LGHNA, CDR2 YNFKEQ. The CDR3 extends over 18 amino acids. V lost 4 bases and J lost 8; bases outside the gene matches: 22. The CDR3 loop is CASSPRKSSTGLMYGYTF. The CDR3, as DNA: TGTGCCAGCAGCCCCCGAAAATCTTCGACAGGGTTAATGTACGGCTACACCTTC.

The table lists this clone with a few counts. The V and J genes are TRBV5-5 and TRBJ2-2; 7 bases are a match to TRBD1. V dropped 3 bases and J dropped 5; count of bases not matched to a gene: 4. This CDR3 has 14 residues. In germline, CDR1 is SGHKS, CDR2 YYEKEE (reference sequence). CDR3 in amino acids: CASSWDRSTGELFF. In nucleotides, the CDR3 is TGTGCCAGCAGCTGGGACAGAAGTACCGGGGAGCTGTTTTTT.

The CDR3 bases are TGTGCCAGCAGCTCCCTACAGGGGTCTAGGGAAACCGGGGAGCTGTTTTTT. As protein: CASSSLQGSRETGELFF. The rearrangement joins TRBV7-8 to TRBJ2-2; 7 nucleotides agree with TRBD1. The V gene's germline CDR1 is SGHVS and CDR2 FQNEAQ. The CDR3 covers 17 residues. The V segment lost 4 bases and the J segment 5 bases; nucleotides outside the gene matches: 13.

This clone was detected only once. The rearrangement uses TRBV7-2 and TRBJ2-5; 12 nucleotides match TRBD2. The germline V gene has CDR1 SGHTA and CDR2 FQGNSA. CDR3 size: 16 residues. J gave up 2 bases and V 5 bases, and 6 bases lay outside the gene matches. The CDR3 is CASSLGLAGSQETQYF. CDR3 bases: TGTGCCAGCAGCCTAGGACTAGCGGGGTCTCAAGAGACCCAGTACTTC. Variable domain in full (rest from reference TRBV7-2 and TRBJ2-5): GAGVSQSPSNKVTEKGKDVELRCDPISGHTALYWYRQSLGQGLEFLIYFQGNSAPDKSGLPSDRFSAERTGGSVSTLTIQRTQQEDSAVYLCASSLGLAGSQETQYFGPGTRLLVL.